This record looks at one T cell receptor (beta chain) sequence and its context. This clone came up a few times. Its antigen remains undetermined. The input lacks base qualities; no much larger clone sits a single base away. In the germline V gene (reference sequence), CDR1 corresponds to GTSNPN and CDR2 to SVGIG. The CDR3 measures 11 amino acids from cysteine to phenylalanine. The sequence is cut down to CDR3 DNA, 33 bases in frame from base 1. Trimming removed 3 bases from V and 10 bases from J, leaving 12 bases between the germline ends. The source of the sample is a study of T cell responses to AZD1222 COVID-19 vaccine (dated by TCRdb to about 2021). Regarding the complete study: A total of 233 trial participants underwent TCR sequencing, of whom about 210 had received two doses of AZD1222 and roughly 26 had received two doses of the MenACWY control vaccine. Trial participants were enrolled into age subgroups of 18-55, 56-69 and 70-plus years, which contained about 160, 30 and 59 TCR-sequenced participants, respectively.

The CDR3 regions of human TCRbeta chains were analyzed by immunosequencing. The published analysis was carried out like this. Repertoire TCRs were checked for matches against a reference library of SARS-CoV-2-specific TCRs that had been generated using the MIRA antigen-specificity platform. Breadth meant the fraction of unique TCRs that were SARS-CoV-2-associated, whereas depth meant the fraction of total T cells that were SARS-CoV-2-associated. Each spike-specific TCR was assigned to its reactive spike region and to a CD4 or CD8 class using the MIRA data. Log10-transformed breadth and depth values were compared by one-way ANOVA with Sidak's multiple comparisons tests. This is the immuneACCESS table as TCRdb keeps it, with only in-frame sequences that have V and J called. A part of the clones is gone; compared with another copy, unresolved V genes explain less than half, and the rest is unexplained. For V, J and clone size, that table is used; D and trimming come from the DNA. A total of about 150,000 clones appear in this sample, about 90% of them only once. The ten largest clones capture 7% to 9% of the sample.

General findings and caveats noted by the study authors: Nearly half of unique spike-specific TCRs reportedly recognized epitopes outside regions mutated in the B.1.351 and B.1.1.7 variants. Only five to seven AZD1222 recipients were SARS-CoV-2 seropositive at baseline, limiting conclusions about previously exposed vaccinees. Participants were mostly white British, with more females than males. The authors suggested clonal diversity may have been underestimated. After two AZD1222 doses, spike-specific TCR breadth and depth were significantly higher than at day 0 and than in MenACWY recipients. Because no day 14 peak-response samples were available, repertoires were characterized only after the peak T cell response. CD4 TCRs associated with the vaccine covered the entire spike protein, and the dominant responses were in regions 160-218 and 743-854. The 56-69-year group was small, and its depth increase did not reach significance, likely because of low power.

In light of the paper, this sample's time point label describes: about 28 days (+/-7) after the second vaccine dose. Sample treatment or condition, as interpreted from the label and publication: meningococcal conjugate vaccine given as trial control. Samples from vaccinated people were obtained from the UK trials COV001 and COV002, which included a single-blind randomized controlled phase 2/3 trial of AZD1222 (ChAdOx1 nCoV-19) in healthy adults. For TCRbeta chain sequencing, PBMC samples from trial participants were taken at day 0 and at day 28 after the second dose. This TCR was recovered from an adult who received the MenACWY meningococcal vaccine as a control. The sequence joins TRBV30 to TRBJ1-1; TRBD1 might be the D gene, on 6 matching bases. The starting material was peripheral blood, obtained 28 days after the second dose of the MenACWY control vaccine. The nucleotides read TGTGCCTGGAGCTATACAGGGACAGCTTTCTTT. Translated, it reads CAWSYTGTAFF.